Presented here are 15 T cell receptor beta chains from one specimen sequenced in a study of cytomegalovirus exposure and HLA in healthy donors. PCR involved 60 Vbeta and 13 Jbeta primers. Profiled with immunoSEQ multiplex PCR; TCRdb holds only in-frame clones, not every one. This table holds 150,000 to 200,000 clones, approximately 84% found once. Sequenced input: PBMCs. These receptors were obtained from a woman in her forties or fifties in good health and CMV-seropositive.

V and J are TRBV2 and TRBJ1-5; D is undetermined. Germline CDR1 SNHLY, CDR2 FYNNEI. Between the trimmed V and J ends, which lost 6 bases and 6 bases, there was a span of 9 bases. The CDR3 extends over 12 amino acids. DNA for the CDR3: TGTGCCAGCAGCTTACACCTTCAGCCCCAGCATTTT. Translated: CASSLHLQPQHF.

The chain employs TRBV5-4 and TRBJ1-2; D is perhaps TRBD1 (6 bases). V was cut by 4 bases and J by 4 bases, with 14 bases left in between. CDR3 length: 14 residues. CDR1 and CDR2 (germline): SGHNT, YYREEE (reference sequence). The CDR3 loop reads CASSQSQGPYGYTF. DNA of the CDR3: TGTGCCAGCAGCCAGTCACAGGGACCCTATGGCTACACCTTC.

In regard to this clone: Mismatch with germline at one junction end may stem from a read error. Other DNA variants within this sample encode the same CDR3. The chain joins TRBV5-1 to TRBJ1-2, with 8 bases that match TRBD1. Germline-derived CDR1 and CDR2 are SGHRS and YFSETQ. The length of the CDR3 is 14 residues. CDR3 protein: CASGGQGSIYGYTF. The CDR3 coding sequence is TGTGCCAGCGGAGGACAGGGCTCCATCTATGGCTACACCTTC.

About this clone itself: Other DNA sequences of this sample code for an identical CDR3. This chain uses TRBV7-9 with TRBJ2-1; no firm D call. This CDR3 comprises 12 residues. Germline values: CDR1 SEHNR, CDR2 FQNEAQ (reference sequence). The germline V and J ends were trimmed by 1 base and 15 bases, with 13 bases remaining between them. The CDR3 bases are TGTGCCAGCAGCTTAGAACTAACGAGGCCGTTCTTC. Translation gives CASSLELTRPFF. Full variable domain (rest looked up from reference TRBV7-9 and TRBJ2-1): DTGVSQNPRHKITKRGQNVTFRCDPISEHNRLYWYRQTLGQGPEFLTYFQNEAQLEKSRLLSDRFSAERPKGSFSTLEIQRTEQGDSAMYLCASSLELTRPFFGPGTRLTVL.

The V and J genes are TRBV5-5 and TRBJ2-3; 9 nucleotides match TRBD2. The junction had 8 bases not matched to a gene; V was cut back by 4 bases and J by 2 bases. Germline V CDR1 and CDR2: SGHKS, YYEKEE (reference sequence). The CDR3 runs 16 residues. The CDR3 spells CASSVSGTSNTDTQYF. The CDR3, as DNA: TGTGCCAGCAGCGTGTCCGGGACTAGCAACACAGATACGCAGTATTTT.

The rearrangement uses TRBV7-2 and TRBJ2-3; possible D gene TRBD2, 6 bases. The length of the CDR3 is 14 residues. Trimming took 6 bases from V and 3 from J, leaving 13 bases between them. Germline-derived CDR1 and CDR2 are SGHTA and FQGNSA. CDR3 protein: CASSWGLATDTQYF. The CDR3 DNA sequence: TGTGCCAGCAGTTGGGGCCTAGCGACAGATACGCAGTATTTT.

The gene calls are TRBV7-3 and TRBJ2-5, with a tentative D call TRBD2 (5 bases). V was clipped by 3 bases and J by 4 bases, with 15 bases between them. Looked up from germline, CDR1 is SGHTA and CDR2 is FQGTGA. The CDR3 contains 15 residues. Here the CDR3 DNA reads TGTGCCAGCAGCTTTACTGGGAGTGCGCGAGAGACCCAGTACTTC. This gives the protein CASSFTGSARETQYF.

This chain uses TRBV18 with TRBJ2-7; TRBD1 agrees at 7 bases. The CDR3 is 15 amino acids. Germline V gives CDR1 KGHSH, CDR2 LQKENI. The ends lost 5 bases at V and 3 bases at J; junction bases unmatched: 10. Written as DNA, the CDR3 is TGTGCCAGCTCATACGGCATAACAGGGGACTACGAGCAGTACTTC. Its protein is CASSYGITGDYEQYF.

The CDR3 DNA sequence: TGTGCCATCAGTGCCCTAGAAGATACGCAGTATTTT. Protein product: CAISALEDTQYF. The chain carries TRBV10-3 and TRBJ2-3; no reliable D call. The V end lost 4 bases, the J end lost 5 bases, and 7 bases lay between the germline ends. From germline, CDR1 is ENHRY and CDR2 SYGVKD. The CDR3 sequence is 12 residues long.

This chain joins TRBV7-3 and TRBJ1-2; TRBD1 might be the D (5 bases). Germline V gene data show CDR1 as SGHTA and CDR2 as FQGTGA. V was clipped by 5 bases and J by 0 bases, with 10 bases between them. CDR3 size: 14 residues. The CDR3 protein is CASSPGGANYGYTF. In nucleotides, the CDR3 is TGTGCCAGCAGCCCGGGAGGGGCTAACTATGGCTACACCTTC.

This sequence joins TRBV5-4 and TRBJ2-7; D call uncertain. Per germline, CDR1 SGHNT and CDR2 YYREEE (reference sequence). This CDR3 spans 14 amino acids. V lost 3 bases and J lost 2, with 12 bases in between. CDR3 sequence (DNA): TGTGCCAGCAGCTACGGGTTTGGCCCCTACGAGCAGTACTTC. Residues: CASSYGFGPYEQYF.

The CDR3 is CASRLESSYNEQFF. CDR3 nucleotides: TGTGCCAGCAGACTCGAAAGCTCCTACAATGAGCAGTTCTTC. This chain links TRBV6-1 with TRBJ2-1; D gene ambiguous. V dropped 6 bases and J dropped 0 bases, with 9 bases sitting between them. Looked up from germline, CDR1 is MNHNS and CDR2 is SASEGT. The CDR3 has 14 amino acids.

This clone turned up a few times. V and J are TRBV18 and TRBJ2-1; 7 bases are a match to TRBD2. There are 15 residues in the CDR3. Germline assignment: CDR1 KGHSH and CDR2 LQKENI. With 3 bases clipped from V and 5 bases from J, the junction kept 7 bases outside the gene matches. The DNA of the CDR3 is TGTGCCAGCTCACCTCTAGCGGACCCAAACAATGAGCAGTTCTTC. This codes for CASSPLADPNNEQFF. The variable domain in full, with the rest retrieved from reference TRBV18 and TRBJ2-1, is NAGVMQNPRHLVRRRGQEARLRCSPMKGHSHVYWYRQLPEEGLKFMVYLQKENIIDESGMPKERFSAEFPKEGPSILRIQQVVRGDSAAYFCASSPLADPNNEQFFGPGTRLTVL.

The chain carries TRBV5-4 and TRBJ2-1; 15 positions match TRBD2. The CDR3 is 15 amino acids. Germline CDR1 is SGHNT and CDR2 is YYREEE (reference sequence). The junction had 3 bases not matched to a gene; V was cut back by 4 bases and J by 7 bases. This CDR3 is CASSRTSGGGNEQFF. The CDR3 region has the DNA TGTGCCAGCAGCCGGACTAGCGGGGGGGGGAATGAGCAGTTCTTC.

DNA of the CDR3: TGTGCCAGTAGTATGAACAAGGAGAATCAGCCCCAGCATTTT. Its protein product is CASSMNKENQPQHF. The chain combines TRBV19 with TRBJ1-5; D is unresolved. This CDR3 region has 14 residues. CDR1 and CDR2 from the germline V gene are LNHDA and SQIVND (reference sequence). The V end was cut by 3 bases, the J end by 4 bases, with 10 bases between.